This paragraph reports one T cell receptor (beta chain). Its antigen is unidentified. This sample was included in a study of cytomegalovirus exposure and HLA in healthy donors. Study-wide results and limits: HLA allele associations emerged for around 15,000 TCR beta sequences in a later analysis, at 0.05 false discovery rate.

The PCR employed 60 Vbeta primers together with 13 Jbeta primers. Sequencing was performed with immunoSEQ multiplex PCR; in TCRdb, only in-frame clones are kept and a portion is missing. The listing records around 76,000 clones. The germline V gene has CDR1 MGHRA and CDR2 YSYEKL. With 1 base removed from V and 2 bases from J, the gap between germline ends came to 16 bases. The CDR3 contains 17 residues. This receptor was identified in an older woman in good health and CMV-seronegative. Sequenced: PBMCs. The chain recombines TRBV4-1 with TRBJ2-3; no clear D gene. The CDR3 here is CASSQGLSTYATDTQYF. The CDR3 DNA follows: TGCGCCAGCAGCCAAGGGTTGAGCACCTATGCCACAGATACGCAGTATTTT.